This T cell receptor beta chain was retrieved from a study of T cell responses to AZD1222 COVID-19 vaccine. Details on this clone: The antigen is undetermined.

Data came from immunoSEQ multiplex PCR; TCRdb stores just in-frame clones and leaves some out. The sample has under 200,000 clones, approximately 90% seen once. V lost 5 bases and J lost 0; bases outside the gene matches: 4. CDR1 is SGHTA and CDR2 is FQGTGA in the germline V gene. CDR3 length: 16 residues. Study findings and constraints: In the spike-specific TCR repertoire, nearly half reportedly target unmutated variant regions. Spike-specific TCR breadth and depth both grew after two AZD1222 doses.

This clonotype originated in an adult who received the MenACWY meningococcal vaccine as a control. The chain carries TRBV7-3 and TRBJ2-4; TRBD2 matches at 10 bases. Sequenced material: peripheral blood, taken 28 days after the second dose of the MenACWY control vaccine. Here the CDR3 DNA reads TGTGCCAGCAGCCGGACTAGCGGATTAGCCAAAAACATTCAGTACTTC. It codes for CASSRTSGLAKNIQYF.